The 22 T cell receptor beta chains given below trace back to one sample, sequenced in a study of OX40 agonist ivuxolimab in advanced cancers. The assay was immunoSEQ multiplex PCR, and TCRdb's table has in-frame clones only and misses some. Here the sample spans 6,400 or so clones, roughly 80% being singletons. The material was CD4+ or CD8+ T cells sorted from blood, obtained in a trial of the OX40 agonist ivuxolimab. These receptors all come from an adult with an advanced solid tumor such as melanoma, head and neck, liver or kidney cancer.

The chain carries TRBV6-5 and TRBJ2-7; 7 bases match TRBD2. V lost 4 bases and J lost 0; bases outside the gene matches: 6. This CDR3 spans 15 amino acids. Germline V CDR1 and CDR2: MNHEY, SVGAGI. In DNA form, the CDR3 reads TGTGCCAGCAGTTCGGGCGGGGGAGCCTCCTACGAGCAGTACTTC. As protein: CASSSGGGASYEQYF.

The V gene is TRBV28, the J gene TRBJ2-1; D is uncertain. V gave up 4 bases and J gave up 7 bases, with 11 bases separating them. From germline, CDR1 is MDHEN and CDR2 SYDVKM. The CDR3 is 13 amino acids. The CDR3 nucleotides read TGTGCCAGCAGTTCCTACAGCGAAAATGAGCAGTTCTTC. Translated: CASSSYSENEQFF.

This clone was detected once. The CDR3 sequence: CASAIAGGYEQYF. In nucleotides, the CDR3 is TGTGCCAGCGCGATAGCGGGCGGCTACGAGCAGTACTTC. The chain has TRBV9 and TRBJ2-7, with 7 bases fitting TRBD2. V trimming: 7 bases; J trimming: 3 bases; junction bases outside the gene matches: 7. The CDR3 totals 13 residues. CDR1 is SGDLS and CDR2 is YYNGEE in the germline V gene.

CDR3 coding DNA: TGTGCCAGCAGGGGACAGAATAATGAAAAACTGTTTTTT. Translation: CASRGQNNEKLFF. The chain joins TRBV9 to TRBJ1-4, with 7 bases lining up with TRBD1. This CDR3 is 13 amino acids long. CDR1 and CDR2 (germline): SGDLS, YYNGEE. The ends lost 5 bases at V and 4 bases at J; junction bases unmatched: 2. Drawing the rest from reference TRBV9 and TRBJ1-4, the complete variable domain is DSGVTQTPKHLITATGQRVTLRCSPRSGDLSVYWYQQSLDQGLQFLIQYYNGEERAKGNILERFSAQQFPDLHSELNLSSLELGDSALYFCASRGQNNEKLFFGSGTQLSVL.

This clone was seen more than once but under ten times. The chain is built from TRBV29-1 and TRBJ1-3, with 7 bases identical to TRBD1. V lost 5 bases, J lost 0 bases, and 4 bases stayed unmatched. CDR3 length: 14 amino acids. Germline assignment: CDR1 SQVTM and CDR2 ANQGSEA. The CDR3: CSVPDRDSGNTIYF. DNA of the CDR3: TGCAGCGTTCCCGACAGGGACTCTGGAAACACCATATATTTT.

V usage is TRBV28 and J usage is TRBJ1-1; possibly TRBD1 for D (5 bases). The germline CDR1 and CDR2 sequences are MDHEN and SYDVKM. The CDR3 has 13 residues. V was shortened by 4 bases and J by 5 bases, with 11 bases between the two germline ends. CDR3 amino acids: CASSSGLETEAFF. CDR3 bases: TGTGCCAGCAGTTCGGGACTGGAAACTGAAGCTTTCTTT.

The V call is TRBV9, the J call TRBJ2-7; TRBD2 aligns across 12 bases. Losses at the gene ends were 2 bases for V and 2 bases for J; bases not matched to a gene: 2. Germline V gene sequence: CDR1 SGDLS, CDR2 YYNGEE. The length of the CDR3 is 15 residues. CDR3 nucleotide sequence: TGTGCCAGCAGCGTTCTAGCGGGAGGGGCCTACGAGCAGTACTTC. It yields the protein CASSVLAGGAYEQYF.

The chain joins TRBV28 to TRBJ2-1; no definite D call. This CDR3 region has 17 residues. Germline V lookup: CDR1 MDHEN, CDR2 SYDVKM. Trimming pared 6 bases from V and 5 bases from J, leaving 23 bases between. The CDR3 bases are TGTGCCAGCAGCACCCGAGGTGGGTTTATCACCGACAATGAGCAGTTCTTC. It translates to CASSTRGGFITDNEQFF. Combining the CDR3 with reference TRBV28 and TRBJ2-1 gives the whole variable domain DVKVTQSSRYLVKRTGEKVFLECVQDMDHENMFWYRQDPGLGLRLIYFSYDVKMKEKGDIPEGYSVSREKKERFSLILESASTNQTSMYLCASSTRGGFITDNEQFFGPGTRLTVL.

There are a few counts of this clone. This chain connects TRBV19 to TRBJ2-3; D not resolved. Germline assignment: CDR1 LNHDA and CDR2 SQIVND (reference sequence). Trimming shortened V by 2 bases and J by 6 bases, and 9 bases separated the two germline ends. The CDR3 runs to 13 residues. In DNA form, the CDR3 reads TGTGCCAGTAGTATAACTTCGGAGGATACGCAGTATTTT. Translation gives CASSITSEDTQYF. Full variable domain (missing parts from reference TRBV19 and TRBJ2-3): DGGITQSPKYLFRKEGQNVTLSCEQNLNHDAMYWYRQDPGQGLRLIYYSQIVNDFQKGDIAEGYSVSREKKESFPLTVTSAQKNPTAFYLCASSITSEDTQYFGPGTRLTVL.

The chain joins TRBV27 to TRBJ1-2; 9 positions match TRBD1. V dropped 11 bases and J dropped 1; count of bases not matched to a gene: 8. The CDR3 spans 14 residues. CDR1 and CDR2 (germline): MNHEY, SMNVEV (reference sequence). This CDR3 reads CAVGQGFSNYGYTF. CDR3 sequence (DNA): TGTGCCGTCGGACAGGGGTTTAGTAACTATGGCTACACCTTC.

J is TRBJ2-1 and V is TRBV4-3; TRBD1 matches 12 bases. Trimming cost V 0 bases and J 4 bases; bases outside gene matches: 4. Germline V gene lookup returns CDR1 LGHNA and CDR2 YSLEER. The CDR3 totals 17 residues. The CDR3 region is CASSQEPGQGAYNEQFF. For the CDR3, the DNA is TGCGCCAGCAGCCAAGAGCCGGGACAGGGGGCTTACAATGAGCAGTTCTTC.

CDR3 nucleotide sequence: TGTGCCAGCAGTTACTCGCCGAACAGTGGATACGAGCAGTACTTC. Amino acids: CASSYSPNSGYEQYF. The rearrangement uses TRBV6-6 and TRBJ2-7; D unclear. Trimming took off 0 bases at V and 4 bases at J, with 13 bases between the two ends. Germline CDR1 and CDR2: MNHNY and SVGAGI (reference sequence). The CDR3 covers 15 residues.

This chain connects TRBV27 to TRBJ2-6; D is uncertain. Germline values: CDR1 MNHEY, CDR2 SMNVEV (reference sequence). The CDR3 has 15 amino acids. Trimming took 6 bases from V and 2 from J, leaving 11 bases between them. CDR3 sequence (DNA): TGTGCCAGCAGGCCCTTTTGGGCTGGGGCCAACGTCCTGACTTTC. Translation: CASRPFWAGANVLTF.

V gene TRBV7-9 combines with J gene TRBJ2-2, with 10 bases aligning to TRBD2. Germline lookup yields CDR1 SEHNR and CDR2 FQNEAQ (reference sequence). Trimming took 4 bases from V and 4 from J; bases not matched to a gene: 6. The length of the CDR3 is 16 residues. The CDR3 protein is CASSSLAGVSTGELFF. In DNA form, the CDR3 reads TGTGCCAGCAGCTCCCTAGCGGGAGTTAGCACCGGGGAGCTGTTTTTT.

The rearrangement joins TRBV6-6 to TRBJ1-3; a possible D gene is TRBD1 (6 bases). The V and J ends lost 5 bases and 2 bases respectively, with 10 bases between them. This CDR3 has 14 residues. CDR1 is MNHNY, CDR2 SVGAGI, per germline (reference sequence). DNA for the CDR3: TGTGCCAGCAGTCCACAGGGAGCTGGAAACACCATATATTTT. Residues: CASSPQGAGNTIYF.

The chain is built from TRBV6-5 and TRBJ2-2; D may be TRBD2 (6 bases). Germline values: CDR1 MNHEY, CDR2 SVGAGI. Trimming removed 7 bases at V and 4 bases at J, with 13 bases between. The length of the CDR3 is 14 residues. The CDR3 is CASKAGSGTGELFF. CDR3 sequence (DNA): TGTGCCAGCAAGGCGGGAAGTGGCACCGGGGAGCTGTTTTTT.

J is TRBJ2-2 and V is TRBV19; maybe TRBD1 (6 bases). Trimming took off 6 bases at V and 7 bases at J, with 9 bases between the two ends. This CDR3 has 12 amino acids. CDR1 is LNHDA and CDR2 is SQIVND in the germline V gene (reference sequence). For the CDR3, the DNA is TGTGCCAGTAGCTTAGGGGGCGGGGAGCTGTTTTTT. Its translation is CASSLGGGELFF.

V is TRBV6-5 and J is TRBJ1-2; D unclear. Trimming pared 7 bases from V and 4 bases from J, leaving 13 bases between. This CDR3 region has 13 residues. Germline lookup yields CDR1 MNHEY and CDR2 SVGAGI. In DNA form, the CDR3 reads TGTGCCAGCACCCAGTCAGCCTCCTATGGCTACACCTTC. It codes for CASTQSASYGYTF.

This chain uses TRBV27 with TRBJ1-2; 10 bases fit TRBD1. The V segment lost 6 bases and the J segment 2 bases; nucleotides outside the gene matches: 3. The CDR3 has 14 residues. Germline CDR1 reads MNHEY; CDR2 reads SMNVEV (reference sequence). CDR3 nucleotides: TGTGCCAGCAGCGACAGGGGGCGCAACTATGGCTACACCTTC. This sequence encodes CASSDRGRNYGYTF.

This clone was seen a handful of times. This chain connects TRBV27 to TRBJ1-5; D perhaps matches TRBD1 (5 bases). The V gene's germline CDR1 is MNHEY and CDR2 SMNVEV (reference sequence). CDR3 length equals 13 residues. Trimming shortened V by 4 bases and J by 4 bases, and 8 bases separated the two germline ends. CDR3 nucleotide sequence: TGTGCCAGCAGTTCAGGGAGTAATCAGCCCCAGCATTTT. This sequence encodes CASSSGSNQPQHF.

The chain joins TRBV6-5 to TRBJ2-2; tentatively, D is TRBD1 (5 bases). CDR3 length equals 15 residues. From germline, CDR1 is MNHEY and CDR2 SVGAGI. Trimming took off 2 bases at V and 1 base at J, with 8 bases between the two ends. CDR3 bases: TGTGCCAGCAGTTACGCTACAGGGAACACCGGGGAGCTGTTTTTT. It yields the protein CASSYATGNTGELFF.

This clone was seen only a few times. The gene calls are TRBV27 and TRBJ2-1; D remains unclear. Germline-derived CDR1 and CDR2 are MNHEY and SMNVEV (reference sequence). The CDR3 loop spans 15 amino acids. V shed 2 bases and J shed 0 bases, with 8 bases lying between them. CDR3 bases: TGTGCCAGCAGTTTAGAACTGAGCTCCTACAATGAGCAGTTCTTC. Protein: CASSLELSSYNEQFF.